The sequence of this TCR beta chain was determined in a study of blood T cells in healthy people across ages. A second about 6 to 11 cycle PCR used barcoded and J-beta primers. TCRdb re-called the 5' RACE reads through MiXCR, storing one row per CDR3 protein. The sample consists of about a million distinct CDR3 sequences, less than 45% of them appearing once. CDR3 length: 13 amino acids. Germline V gene data show CDR1 as SNHLY and CDR2 as FYNNEI. V shed 4 bases and J shed 5 bases, with 9 bases lying between them. This clonotype was observed at least ten times. Sequenced sample: blood. The chain has TRBV2 and TRBJ2-4, with D uncertain. This clonotype originated in a man aged 18 to 29 in good health. In DNA form, the CDR3 reads TGTGCCAGCAGTGGGGATGGGGAAAACATTCAGTACTTC. This encodes CASSGDGENIQYF.